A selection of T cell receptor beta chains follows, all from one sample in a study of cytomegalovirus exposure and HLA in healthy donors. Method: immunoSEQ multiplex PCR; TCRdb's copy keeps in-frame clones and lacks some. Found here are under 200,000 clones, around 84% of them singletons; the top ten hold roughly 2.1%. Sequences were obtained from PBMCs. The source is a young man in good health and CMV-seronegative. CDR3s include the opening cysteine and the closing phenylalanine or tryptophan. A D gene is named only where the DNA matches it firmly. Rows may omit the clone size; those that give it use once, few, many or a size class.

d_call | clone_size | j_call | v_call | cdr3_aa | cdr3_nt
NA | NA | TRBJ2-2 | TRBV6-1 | CASKRGWDTGELFF | TGTGCCAGCAAAAGGGGCTGGGACACCGGGGAGCTGTTTTTT
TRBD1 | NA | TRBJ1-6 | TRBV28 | CASSSTTGAASLLHF | TGTGCCAGCAGTTCTACGACAGGGGCGGCTTCACTCCTCCACTTT
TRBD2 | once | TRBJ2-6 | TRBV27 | CASSLSGGTGANVLTF | TGTGCCAGCAGTTTATCCGGGGGGACTGGGGCCAACGTCCTGACTTTC
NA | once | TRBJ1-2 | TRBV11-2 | CASSFGGFNGYTF | TGTGCCAGCAGCTTTGGCGGCTTTAATGGCTACACCTTC
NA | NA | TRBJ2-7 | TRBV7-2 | CASSLVGGATYEQYF | TGTGCCAGCAGCTTAGTAGGGGGAGCAACCTACGAGCAGTACTTC
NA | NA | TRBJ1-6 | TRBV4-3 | CASSQDLDSPLHF | TGCGCCAGCAGCCAAGATCTTGATTCACCCCTCCACTTT
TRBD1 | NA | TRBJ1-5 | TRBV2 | CASGTGDQPQHF | TGTGCCAGCGGGACAGGGGATCAGCCCCAGCATTTT
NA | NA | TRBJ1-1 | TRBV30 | CAWRLKGGDTEAFF | TGTGCCTGGAGGCTCAAGGGAGGGGACACTGAAGCTTTCTTT
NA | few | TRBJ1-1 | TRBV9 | CASSSVSERTEAFF | TGTGCCAGCAGCTCGGTCAGCGAGAGGACTGAAGCTTTCTTT
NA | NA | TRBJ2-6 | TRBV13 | CASSPQRFSGANVLTF | TGTGCCAGCAGCCCCCAGCGGTTCTCTGGGGCCAACGTCCTGACTTTC
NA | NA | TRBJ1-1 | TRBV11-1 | CASSLIQGGTEAFF | TGTGCCAGCAGCTTAATCCAGGGTGGCACTGAAGCTTTCTTT
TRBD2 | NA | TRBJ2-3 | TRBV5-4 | CASSLERGGYTDTQYF | TGTGCCAGCAGCTTGGAGAGGGGAGGGTACACAGATACGCAGTATTTT
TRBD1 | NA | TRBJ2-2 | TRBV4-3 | CASSQDDRQGAGELFF | TGCGCCAGCAGCCAAGATGATCGACAGGGGGCCGGGGAGCTGTTTTTT